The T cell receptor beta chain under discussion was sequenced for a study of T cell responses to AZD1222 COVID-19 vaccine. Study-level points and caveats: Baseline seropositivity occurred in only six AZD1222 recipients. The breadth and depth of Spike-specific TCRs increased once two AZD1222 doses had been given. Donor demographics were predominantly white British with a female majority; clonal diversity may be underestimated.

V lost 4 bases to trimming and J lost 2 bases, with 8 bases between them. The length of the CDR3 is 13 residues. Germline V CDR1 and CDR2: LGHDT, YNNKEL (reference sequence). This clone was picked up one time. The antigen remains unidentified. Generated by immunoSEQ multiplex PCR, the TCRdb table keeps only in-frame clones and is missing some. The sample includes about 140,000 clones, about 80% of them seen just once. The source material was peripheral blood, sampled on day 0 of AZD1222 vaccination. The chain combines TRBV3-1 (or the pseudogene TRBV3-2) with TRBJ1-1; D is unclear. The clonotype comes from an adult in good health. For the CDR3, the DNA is TGTGCCAGCAGCCCTCGGACTAACACTGAAGCTTTCTTT. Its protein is CASSPRTNTEAFF.